A single sample is the source of the 17 T cell receptor beta chains below, sequenced in a study of molecular identifiers for immune sequencing clone quantification. One entry per CDR3 protein results from TCRdb running MiXCR on the PCR reads. The table records a few hundred thousand distinct CDR3 sequences, 24% of them present only once. The source material was naive CD8+ T cells from blood, with Jurkat cell RNA spiked in. Described subset: FACS-sorted CD8+CD4-CCR7+CD45RA+ naive T cells. Receptors originate from a human donor in good health. Some libraries in this study had Jurkat cell RNA spiked in.

At least ten counts were recorded for this clonotype. This chain links TRBV12-3 or TRBV12-4 with TRBJ2-3; D unclear. Trimming left V 5 bases short and J 4 bases short, with 10 bases between. The CDR3 runs 13 residues. The CDR3 region is CASSPQTPDTQYF. CDR3 bases: TGTGCCAGCAGTCCACAGACACCAGATACGCAGTATTTT.

Worth noting for this clonotype: No conserved phenylalanine or tryptophan is present at the end of the CDR3, so a read error is the likely explanation. This sequence joins TRBV18 and TRBJ1-1; D is unclear. CDR1 KGHSH and CDR2 LQKENI come from the germline V gene. V shed 3 bases and J shed 11 bases, with 16 bases lying between them. This CDR3 spans 13 amino acids. Here the CDR3 DNA reads TGTGCCAGCTCACCCGACGCCCTAGGTTGGGCTTTCCTT. It encodes CASSPDALGWAFL.

There are many counts of this clonotype. The chain carries TRBV28 and TRBJ2-5; 9 bases match TRBD1. The trim removed 4 bases at V and 4 bases at J, leaving 4 bases unmatched. Germline CDR1 reads MDHEN; CDR2 reads SYDVKM. This CDR3 is 14 amino acids long. DNA for the CDR3: TGTGCCAGCAGTTCCGGGACAGGGCGAGAGACCCAGTACTTC. It yields the protein CASSSGTGRETQYF.

This clonotype appeared many times. The chain combines TRBV25-1 with TRBJ2-1; D may be TRBD2 (6 bases). With 6 bases removed from V and 9 bases from J, the gap between germline ends came to 24 bases. In germline, CDR1 is MGHDK, CDR2 SYGVNS. This CDR3 spans 16 amino acids. CDR3 residues: CASSPLGQIQGGEQFF. CDR3 coding DNA: TGTGCCAGCAGCCCCCTGGGGCAAATCCAGGGAGGTGAGCAGTTCTTC.

Concerning this clonotype itself: A much larger clone differs by one base, so this may be a read error. The rearrangement uses TRBV6-1 and TRBJ2-5; perhaps TRBD1 as D (6 bases). Germline loops: CDR1 MNHNS, CDR2 SASEGT. Trimming shortened V by 10 bases and J by 9 bases, and 24 bases separated the two germline ends. This CDR3 spans 14 amino acids. CDR3 DNA: TGTGCCACCCGAGTAAACAGGGATTTTGAGGCCCAGTACTTC. This sequence encodes CATRVNRDFEAQYF.

V gene TRBV12-3 or TRBV12-4 combines with J gene TRBJ1-5; D is ambiguous. The CDR3 extends over 15 amino acids. V dropped 4 bases and J dropped 4 bases, with 14 bases sitting between them. CDR3 residues: CASSSDTGLNQPQHF. The DNA of the CDR3 is TGTGCCAGCAGTTCCGATACGGGTTTGAATCAGCCCCAGCATTTT.

This rearrangement joins TRBV18 to TRBJ1-5; TRBD1 aligns across 10 bases. The CDR3 is 18 residues long. Germline assignment: CDR1 KGHSH and CDR2 LQKENI. The junction had 10 bases not matched to a gene; V was cut back by 5 bases and J by 0 bases. CDR3 sequence: CASSETGGLSYSNQPQHF. CDR3 DNA: TGTGCCAGCTCAGAGACAGGGGGCCTATCCTATAGCAATCAGCCCCAGCATTTT. Complete variable domain (other parts from reference TRBV18 and TRBJ1-5): NAGVMQNPRHLVRRRGQEARLRCSPMKGHSHVYWYRQLPEEGLKFMVYLQKENIIDESGMPKERFSAEFPKEGPSILRIQQVVRGDSAAYFCASSETGGLSYSNQPQHFGDGTRLSIL.

The genes are TRBV5-1 and TRBJ2-7; D gene ambiguous. Germline V gene lookup returns CDR1 SGHRS and CDR2 YFSETQ. CDR3 size: 15 residues. The CDR3 here is CTGSLMPQTSYEQYF. CDR3 nucleotide sequence: TGCACCGGCAGCTTGATGCCTCAGACCTCCTACGAGCAGTACTTC.

This clonotype was recorded many times. The J gene is TRBJ2-7, the V gene TRBV6-5, with unresolved D. The germline V gene has CDR1 MNHEY and CDR2 SVGAGI. V was cut by 0 bases and J by 3 bases, with 6 bases left in between. The CDR3 consists of 13 residues. CDR3 sequence: CASSYSAGYEQYF. CDR3 in DNA: TGTGCCAGCAGTTACTCGGCCGGCTACGAGCAGTACTTC.

This clonotype was detected many times. The chain employs TRBV7-9 and TRBJ2-7; 9 nucleotides line up with TRBD1. Trimming at V came to 4 bases and at J to 4 bases, leaving 8 bases not matched to a gene. CDR1 and CDR2 from the germline V gene are SEHNR and FQNEAQ (reference sequence). This CDR3 region has 15 residues. As DNA, the CDR3 is TGTGCCAGCAGCTCCACAGGGGGCGCGGGGTACGAGCAGTACTTC. Translated, it gives CASSSTGGAGYEQYF. Full variable domain (outside the CDR3, taken from reference TRBV7-9 and TRBJ2-7): DTGVSQNPRHKITKRGQNVTFRCDPISEHNRLYWYRQTLGQGPEFLTYFQNEAQLEKSRLLSDRFSAERPKGSFSTLEIQRTEQGDSAMYLCASSSTGGAGYEQYFGPGTRLTVT.

The gene calls are TRBV20-1 and TRBJ2-7; 10 nucleotides line up with TRBD2. The CDR3 has 15 residues. Germline V gene sequence: CDR1 DFQATT, CDR2 SNEGSKA (reference sequence). V was pared by 0 bases and J by 3 bases, with 5 bases of the junction left unmatched. For the CDR3, the DNA is TGCAGTGCTAGAGATCGGGCTAGCGGGGGCTACGAGCAGTACTTC. Translated, it gives CSARDRASGGYEQYF.

About this clonotype itself: A read error may be the cause here, since a much bigger clone is one base away. Given the absence of the conserved phenylalanine or tryptophan at the CDR3 end, a read error is likely. The chain links TRBV19 to TRBJ2-1; 8 bases match TRBD1. V lost 5 bases, J lost 10 bases, and 10 bases stayed unmatched. The germline gives CDR1 LNHDA, CDR2 SQIVND (reference sequence). The CDR3 sequence is 14 residues long. The CDR3 bases are TGTGCCAGTAGTCCAACGACAGGGGTCGGGGAGCAGTTCCTC. This sequence encodes CASSPTTGVGEQFL.

This clonotype was found a few times. Compared with germline, one end of the junction differs, possibly owing to a read error. The chain carries TRBV11-2 and TRBJ2-5; D call uncertain. Germline V gives CDR1 SGHAT, CDR2 FQNNGV. The CDR3 totals 11 residues. In DNA form, the CDR3 reads TGTGCCAGCAGCGCCCGCACTGACACGAACTTC. Its translation is CASSARTDTNF.

In this sample, this clonotype turned up many times. This chain links TRBV19 with TRBJ2-3; D is unclear. This CDR3 comprises 14 residues. Germline lookup yields CDR1 LNHDA and CDR2 SQIVND (reference sequence). The V end was cut by 3 bases, the J end by 2 bases, with 9 bases between. The CDR3 spells CASSIIQSTDTQYF. The CDR3 nucleotides read TGTGCCAGTAGTATCATCCAGTCCACAGATACGCAGTATTTT.

This clonotype has a count of ten or more. V gene TRBV7-6 combines with J gene TRBJ2-3, with D uncertain. Trimming took 5 bases from V and 1 from J, leaving 4 bases between them. This CDR3 has 12 residues. Germline V gene sequence: CDR1 SGHVS, CDR2 FNYEAQ. The CDR3 sequence: CASSHGTDTQYF. The CDR3 coding sequence is TGTGCCAGCAGCCATGGCACAGATACGCAGTATTTT.

The chain couples TRBV5-3 to TRBJ2-5; perhaps D is TRBD1 or TRBD2 (7 bases each). TRBV5-3 is an open reading frame, and its role is uncertain. The ends were cut back, 8 bases at V and 5 bases at J, with 25 bases in the middle. This CDR3 contains 16 residues. The CDR3 nucleotides are TGTGCCAGCAGTCAGGGGGAGGGCATGATGGTGGAGACCCAGTACTTC. Translated: CASSQGEGMMVETQYF.

Ten or more counts support this clonotype. The V and J genes are TRBV7-6 and TRBJ2-5; D is ambiguous. V was clipped by 0 bases and J by 1 base, with 9 bases between them. Germline CDR1 and CDR2: SGHVS and FNYEAQ. The CDR3 is made up of 15 amino acids. This CDR3 reads CASSLALGSQETQYF. The CDR3 coding sequence is TGTGCCAGCAGCTTAGCCCTGGGCAGCCAAGAGACCCAGTACTTC.